Listed below are T cell receptor beta chains from one sample, sequenced in a study of post-analysis software for immune sequencing data. TCRdb redid the calling of the PCR reads with MiXCR, one entry per CDR3 protein. The sample includes 700,000 to 800,000 distinct CDR3 sequences, around 27% of them seen just once. The material sequenced was blood. The receptor source for this set is a girl aged 5 to 17 with multiple sclerosis. The CDR3 runs from the conserved cysteine through the conserved F or W. D genes are given only for firm matches. The listing skips clone size in some rows; elsewhere it reads once, few, many or a size class.

CDR3 DNA | CDR3 protein | J gene | clone size | V gene | D gene
TGTGCCAGCAGCAGGGACGGGACAGGAGGTCCTGAGCAGTTCTTC | CASSRDGTGGPEQFF | TRBJ2-1 | . | TRBV5-5 | TRBD1
TGCAGTGCTAGAGATCAGGCTAGCGGCACGGGGGGTTACAATGAGCAGTTCTTC | CSARDQASGTGGYNEQFF | TRBJ2-1 | few | TRBV20-1 | TRBD2
TGCGCCAGCAGTTGGGACAGGTCTAATTCACCCCTCCACTTT | CASSWDRSNSPLHF | TRBJ1-6 | . | TRBV5-1 | TRBD1
TGCGCCAGCAGCTTGTACGGGGGGTTGAACATTCAGTACTTC | CASSLYGGLNIQYF | TRBJ2-4 | . | TRBV5-1 | TRBD2
TGTGCTAGCAGTCTCCGGGACTCAGGGCCCCAGCATTTT | CASSLRDSGPQHF | TRBJ1-5 | . | TRBV27 | .
TGTGCCAGCAGCTTAGTGGGGGGCCATGGCTACACCTTC | CASSLVGGHGYTF | TRBJ1-2 | . | TRBV13 | .
TGCAGTGCTAGAGAGGGAGCAGCCGTTCAAGAGACCCAGTACTTC | CSAREGAAVQETQYF | TRBJ2-5 | . | TRBV20-1 | .
TGTGCCGGCCAGGAGGGGACGAACTATGGCTACACCTTC | CAGQEGTNYGYTF | TRBJ1-2 | few | TRBV13 | .
TGCGCCAGCAGCCAGCTAGGGACTTCGAAAGAGACCCAGTACTTC | CASSQLGTSKETQYF | TRBJ2-5 | . | TRBV5-1 | .
TGTGCCAGCAGTCCACAGGTATTGGCAGATACACAGTATTTT | CASSPQVLADTQYF | TRBJ2-3 | . | TRBV27 | .
TGTGCCAGCAGCTTAGAGGGGGATAGCACTGAAGCTTTCTTT | CASSLEGDSTEAFF | TRBJ1-1 | few | TRBV7-9 | .
TGCAGCGTCGCGCTAGCGGCCGCCTACAATGAGCAGTTCTTC | CSVALAAAYNEQFF | TRBJ2-1 | few | TRBV29-1 | TRBD2
TGTGCCAGCAGCGTGAAGATCTACGAGCAGTACTTC | CASSVKIYEQYF | TRBJ2-7 | few | TRBV11-2 | .
TGTGCCAGCAGCGTGGGAACCGAGCAGTACTTC | CASSVGTEQYF | TRBJ2-7 | . | TRBV9 | .
TGTGCCAGCAGCTTGATGCAGGGAGCCGGGGAGCTGTTTTTT | CASSLMQGAGELFF | TRBJ2-2 | . | TRBV5-5 | .
TGTGCCAGCAGCTCCACACCCAACACTGAAGCTTTCTTT | CASSSTPNTEAFF | TRBJ1-1 | few | TRBV25-1 | .
TGTGCCAGCAGTTTAGGCGTAGGGTGGCACACCGGGGAGCTGTTTTTT | CASSLGVGWHTGELFF | TRBJ2-2 | . | TRBV28 | .
TGTGCCAGCTCACCACGCAGTGGTGGTCAGCCCCAGCATTTT | CASSPRSGGQPQHF | TRBJ1-5 | few | TRBV18 | .
TGCAGTGCTAGATTAGAGGCGGTCCAGACACCTAACTATGGCTACACCTTC | CSARLEAVQTPNYGYTF | TRBJ1-2 | . | TRBV20-1 | .
TGCAGTGCTAGAAGGCAGGGGGTAGAAAAACTGTTTTTT | CSARRQGVEKLFF | TRBJ1-4 | once | TRBV20-1 | TRBD1
TGTGCCAGCAGCTTAAAGCCGATAAAATGGGGGCTGGGAGAGACCCAGTACTTC | CASSLKPIKWGLGETQYF | TRBJ2-5 | . | TRBV7-9 | .
TGTGCCAGCAGCCAAGTCGGGCAGGGCCCAGAGGGCTACACCTTC | CASSQVGQGPEGYTF | TRBJ1-2 | . | TRBV3-1 | .
TGTGCCAGCGATTTTGGCCATCGGGGTGAGCAGTTCTTC | CASDFGHRGEQFF | TRBJ2-1 | . | TRBV7-2 | .
TGTGCCAGCAGCAGCTTGGTGTTCGGGGAGCAGTACTTC | CASSSLVFGEQYF | TRBJ2-5 | few | TRBV11-2 | .
TGTGCCAGCAGCTTTGTGATGGACGGCCCCACCGAGCAGTACTTC | CASSFVMDGPTEQYF | TRBJ2-7 | . | TRBV11-2 | .
TGTGCCAGCAGTGGTTCGGGACAGGGGGTCTATGGCTACACCTTC | CASSGSGQGVYGYTF | TRBJ1-2 | . | TRBV28 | TRBD1
TGCGCCAGCAGCCAAGGGGCCGGGGGGCCGGTGACAGATACGCAGTATTTT | CASSQGAGGPVTDTQYF | TRBJ2-3 | . | TRBV4-1 | .
TGTGCCAGCAGCGCTGGGAGCTCTGGGGCCAACGTCCTGACTTTC | CASSAGSSGANVLTF | TRBJ2-6 | many | TRBV9 | .
TGTGCCAGCAGCCAAGATAGGACCGACACAGATACGCAGTATTTT | CASSQDRTDTDTQYF | TRBJ2-3 | . | TRBV3-1 | .
TGTGCCAGCAGTTTAGGTAGCGGGACATTGGAGACCCAGTACTTC | CASSLGSGTLETQYF | TRBJ2-5 | . | TRBV12-3/TRBV12-4 | TRBD2
TGCGCCAGCAGCTTGGCCAGACTAGACTACAATGAGCAGTTCTTC | CASSLARLDYNEQFF | TRBJ2-1 | once | TRBV5-1 | .
TGTGCCAGCAGTCGCGGGGGGACGGAGACCCAGTACTTC | CASSRGGTETQYF | TRBJ2-5 | few | TRBV28 | TRBD2
TGCGCCAGCCAGGGTACCCCAGATACGCAGTATTTT | CASQGTPDTQYF | TRBJ2-3 | . | TRBV4-1 | .
TGTGCCAGCAGCTTAATGAGCAGCAACAATGAGCAGTTCTTC | CASSLMSSNNEQFF | TRBJ2-1 | . | TRBV7-2 | .
TGTGCCAGCAGTTTTCCTCAGGGGATCCAAGAGACCCAGTACTTC | CASSFPQGIQETQYF | TRBJ2-5 | . | TRBV12-3/TRBV12-4 | .
TGTGCCAGCAGCTCGGGCGGGATAGCCTACGAGCAGTACTTC | CASSSGGIAYEQYF | TRBJ2-7 | . | TRBV7-8 | .
TGTGCCAGCAGCGTAGACAGGGTCGCAGATACGCAGTATTTT | CASSVDRVADTQYF | TRBJ2-3 | few | TRBV9 | .
TGTGCCAGCAGCCAAGGGGGAGGTCCCACTGAAGCTTTCTTT | CASSQGGGPTEAFF | TRBJ1-1 | . | TRBV14 | .
TGTGCCAGCAGCTTAGCGCAGGGTATAAATGGAGAAAAACTGTTTTTT | CASSLAQGINGEKLFF | TRBJ1-4 | . | TRBV7-2 | .
TGTGCCAGCAGTTTAGCGCTATCACCCGGCCGGCAGTACTTC | CASSLALSPGRQYF | TRBJ2-7 | few | TRBV12-3/TRBV12-4 | .
TGTGCCAGCAGCTTAGGTTATCCGGGGGGATCCTACAATGAGCAGTTCTTC | CASSLGYPGGSYNEQFF | TRBJ2-1 | . | TRBV7-2 | TRBD2
TGTGCCAGCAGCCGGGCCGAACAGGACGAAAAACTGTTTTTT | CASSRAEQDEKLFF | TRBJ1-4 | . | TRBV7-9 | .
TGTGCCAGCAGGCGCCTCTCCCCCATGAACACTGAAGCTTTCTTT | CASRRLSPMNTEAFF | TRBJ1-1 | . | TRBV28 | .
TGTGCCAGCAGCCATTCGGTAGCGACCGGAATGTACAATGAGCAGTTCTTC | CASSHSVATGMYNEQFF | TRBJ2-1 | . | TRBV7-9 | .
TGTGCCAGCAAACTAGCGGGGACGGAGGTTGGCACAGATACGCAGTATTTT | CASKLAGTEVGTDTQYF | TRBJ2-3 | few | TRBV28 | TRBD2
TGTGCCAGCAGGACAGAGCGCGAGCAGTACTTC | CASRTEREQYF | TRBJ2-7 | few | TRBV25-1 | .
TGTGCCAGCAATCCGACAGGGTCATTTGTTAGGGATACGCAGTATTTT | CASNPTGSFVRDTQYF | TRBJ2-3 | few | TRBV2 | TRBD1
TGTGCCACAGAAGGGACAGGGACCTACAATGAGCAGTACTTC | CATEGTGTYNEQYF | TRBJ2-5 | . | TRBV10-3 | TRBD1
TGTGCGCCGGACAGGAAACACTACGAGCAGTACTTC | CAPDRKHYEQYF | TRBJ2-7 | few | TRBV10-3 | TRBD1
TGTGCCAGCAGCTTAGGGGCGGGGTGGGGAGCTTTCTTT | CASSLGAGWGAFF | TRBJ1-1 | . | TRBV11-2 | .
TGCAGTGCTAGTCGGCCGGCTAGGGGTCCCTACGAGCAGTACTTC | CSASRPARGPYEQYF | TRBJ2-7 | few | TRBV20-1 | .
TGCAGTGCTACCGGGGGGACTAGCTATTCCCAAGAGACCCAGTACTTC | CSATGGTSYSQETQYF | TRBJ2-5 | . | TRBV20-1 | TRBD2
TGTGCCAGCAGTGAAGGCCTGAGACAGACCATCTACGAGCAGTACTTC | CASSEGLRQTIYEQYF | TRBJ2-7 | few | TRBV6-1 | .